Here is one T cell receptor beta chain with its context. What it binds is not known. This CDR3 has 13 amino acids. Germline V lookup: CDR1 MDHEN, CDR2 SYDVKM. The germline V and J ends were trimmed by 3 bases and 3 bases, with 9 bases remaining between them. This sample was included in a study of OX40 agonist ivuxolimab in advanced cancers. The study, taken as a whole, reports: Specificity for antigen went undetermined in the expanded peripheral T cells. Expanded clones belonging to CD8+ T cells outnumbered, on average, those of CD4+. With doses of 0.1 to 3.0 mg/kg, CD4+ and CD8+ blood T cells had undergone clonal expansion by week 6.

Assay used: immunoSEQ multiplex PCR; TCRdb lists only in-frame clones, some missing. The table includes 15,000 or so clones, approximately 83% detected once. Blood samples were obtained at baseline, cycle 4 day 1, and cycle 7 day 1. The sequence was collected from an adult with an advanced solid tumor such as melanoma, head and neck, liver or kidney cancer. Sequencing used CD4+ or CD8+ T cells sorted from blood, obtained in a trial of the OX40 agonist ivuxolimab. This chain uses TRBV28 with TRBJ2-7; D unresolved. CDR3 DNA: TGTGCCAGCAGTTTGAGACTTAGCTACGAGCAGTACTTC. Its translation: CASSLRLSYEQYF.